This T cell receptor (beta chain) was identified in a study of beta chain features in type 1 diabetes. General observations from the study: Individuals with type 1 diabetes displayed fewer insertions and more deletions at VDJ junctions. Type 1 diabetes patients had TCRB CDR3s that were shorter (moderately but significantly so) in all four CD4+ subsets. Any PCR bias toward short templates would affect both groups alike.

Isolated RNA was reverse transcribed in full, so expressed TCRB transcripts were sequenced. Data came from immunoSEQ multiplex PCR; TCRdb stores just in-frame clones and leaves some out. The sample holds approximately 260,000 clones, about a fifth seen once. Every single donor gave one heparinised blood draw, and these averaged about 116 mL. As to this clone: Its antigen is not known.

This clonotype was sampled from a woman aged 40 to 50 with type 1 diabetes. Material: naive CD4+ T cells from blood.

The CDR3 reads CASSPGVPYGYTF. DNA of the CDR3: TGTGCCAGCAGCCCAGGGGTGCCCTATGGCTACACCTTC. The J gene is TRBJ1-2, the V gene TRBV9; TRBD1 might be the D (6 bases). This CDR3 contains 13 residues. Germline V CDR1 and CDR2: SGDLS, YYNGEE. V lost 4 bases, J lost 4 bases, and 11 bases lay in between.